Below are 23 T cell receptor beta chains sequenced from a single sample in a study of blood T cell repertoires in COVID-19 (dated by TCRdb to about 2020). Library preparation employed the immunoSEQ multiplex PCR assay. This immuneACCESS table, as held by TCRdb, lists in-frame sequences with V and J called but not all clones. Of the missing ones, under half trace to an unresolved V gene in checked studies; the others have no known cause. In this sample the table shows roughly 180,000 clones, 70% to 90% of which occur a single time. The ten largest make up approximately 5.4% of the sample. The material sequenced was peripheral blood. The receptors here all came from a woman aged 45 to 65 with COVID-19, enrolled during active disease.

J is TRBJ1-5 and V is TRBV19, with D perhaps TRBD1 (5 bases). Trimming took off 7 bases at V and 6 bases at J, with 13 bases between the two ends. There are 13 residues in the CDR3. Germline-derived CDR1 and CDR2 are LNHDA and SQIVND (reference sequence). This CDR3 is CASNIGVVQPQHF. CDR3 DNA: TGTGCCAGTAACATAGGGGTCGTTCAGCCCCAGCATTTT.

The gene calls are TRBV6-1 and TRBJ1-2; D perhaps matches TRBD1 (5 bases). V lost 1 base, J lost 2 bases, and 5 bases lay in between. This CDR3 has 13 residues. CDR1 and CDR2 from the germline V gene are MNHNS and SASEGT. CDR3 protein: CASSEGQNYGYTF. The CDR3 nucleotides are TGTGCCAGCAGTGAAGGACAGAACTATGGCTACACCTTC.

The rearrangement links TRBV19 to TRBJ1-4; no clear D gene. Germline CDR1 is LNHDA and CDR2 is SQIVND (reference sequence). The V and J ends lost 5 bases and 2 bases respectively, with 12 bases between them. There are 15 residues in the CDR3. The CDR3 spells CASSRDPRTNEKLFF. As DNA, the CDR3 is TGTGCCAGTAGTCGGGATCCTCGGACTAATGAAAAACTGTTTTTT.

The V call is TRBV12-3 or TRBV12-4, the J call TRBJ1-2, with TRBD1 identical over 8 bases. This CDR3 has 13 residues. The trim removed 6 bases at V and 4 bases at J, leaving 4 bases unmatched. The CDR3 DNA follows: TGTGCCAGCAGGGGGACAGGCAGCTATGGCTACACCTTC. Protein product: CASRGTGSYGYTF.

The chain employs TRBV2 and TRBJ1-4; D is unclear. The CDR3 spans 14 residues. Trimming pared 8 bases from V and 5 bases from J, leaving 15 bases between. Germline V gives CDR1 SNHLY, CDR2 FYNNEI. The CDR3 spells CASVGNSLNEKLFF. The CDR3 DNA is TGTGCCAGCGTCGGGAATTCCCTAAATGAAAAACTGTTTTTT. Full variable domain (outside the CDR3, taken from reference TRBV2 and TRBJ1-4): EPEVTQTPSHQVTQMGQEVILRCVPISNHLYFYWYRQILGQKVEFLVSFYNNEISEKSEIFDDQFSVERPDGSNFTLKIRSTKLEDSAMYFCASVGNSLNEKLFFGSGTQLSVL.

The CDR3 nucleotides read TGTGCCAGCAGCCCCGCGGGGCGGGGGGACTTTGAGCAGTTCTTC. Amino acids: CASSPAGRGDFEQFF. This sequence joins TRBV7-3 and TRBJ2-1; 8 nucleotides line up with TRBD2. Germline V gene lookup returns CDR1 SGHTA and CDR2 FQGTGA. CDR3 size: 15 residues. J gave up 9 bases and V 5 bases, and 12 bases lay outside the gene matches.

The V gene is TRBV10-3, the J gene TRBJ2-3; TRBD2 agrees at 10 bases. The CDR3 runs 16 residues. Trimming took 0 bases from V and 5 from J; bases not matched to a gene: 5. Germline CDR1 is ENHRY and CDR2 is SYGVKD. CDR3 protein: CAISESKRGGGDTQYF. CDR3 in DNA: TGTGCCATCAGTGAGTCGAAGCGGGGGGGCGGAGATACGCAGTATTTT.

This clone was detected only once. The chain has TRBV7-2 and TRBJ2-4; a weak D match, TRBD2 (6 bases). The length of the CDR3 is 16 residues. Trimming took 4 bases from V and 0 from J, leaving 13 bases between them. The germline V gene has CDR1 SGHTA and CDR2 FQGNSA. CDR3 in amino acids: CASSSSLARAKNIQYF. The CDR3 DNA follows: TGTGCCAGCAGCTCCTCCCTAGCGAGAGCCAAAAACATTCAGTACTTC. Together with reference TRBV7-2 and TRBJ2-4, the CDR3 gives the full variable domain: GAGVSQSPSNKVTEKGKDVELRCDPISGHTALYWYRQSLGQGLEFLIYFQGNSAPDKSGLPSDRFSAERTGGSVSTLTIQRTQQEDSAVYLCASSSSLARAKNIQYFGAGTRLSVL.

The chain has TRBV12-3 or TRBV12-4 and TRBJ2-3; D unresolved. CDR3 length: 13 amino acids. Trimming pared 3 bases from V and 5 bases from J, leaving 9 bases between. CDR3 loop: CASSFWSGDTQYF. The CDR3 DNA reads as TGTGCCAGCAGTTTCTGGTCGGGAGATACGCAGTATTTT.

Note on this clone: Different DNA sequences within this sample yield the same CDR3. The V and J genes are TRBV2 and TRBJ1-6, with 7 bases fitting TRBD1. Germline CDR1 reads SNHLY; CDR2 reads FYNNEI. CDR3 length: 15 residues. J lost 6 bases, V lost 6 bases, and 8 bases had no gene match. CDR3 in amino acids: CASSPRTGGNSPLHF. The CDR3 bases are TGTGCCAGCAGCCCCAGGACAGGTGGTAATTCACCCCTCCACTTT.

The CDR3, as DNA: TGTGCCAGTAATCGGAGGACCGAAGAGACCCAGTACTTC. Protein: CASNRRTEETQYF. The chain carries TRBV19 and TRBJ2-5, with a possible D match to TRBD2 (5 bases). This CDR3 has 13 amino acids. The germline V and J ends were trimmed by 7 bases and 3 bases, with 12 bases remaining between them. Germline CDR1 reads LNHDA; CDR2 reads SQIVND (reference sequence).

The V and J genes are TRBV6-6 and TRBJ1-1; D unresolved. V lost 4 bases to trimming and J lost 1 base, with 13 bases between them. CDR3 length: 15 residues. Germline V gene sequence: CDR1 MNHNY, CDR2 SVGAGI (reference sequence). The CDR3 loop is CASSSRSGWNTEAFF. The CDR3 region has the DNA TGTGCCAGCAGTTCCCGTTCGGGGTGGAACACTGAAGCTTTCTTT.

The genes are TRBV30 and TRBJ1-2, with D unclear. Germline values: CDR1 GTSNPN, CDR2 SVGIG (reference sequence). V was clipped by 1 base and J by 2 bases, with 5 bases between them. This CDR3 is built from 12 residues. The CDR3 nucleotides read TGTGCCTGGAGTGGAGGGAACTATGGCTACACCTTC. It translates to CAWSGGNYGYTF.

The V gene is TRBV28, the J gene TRBJ2-3; no clear D. Germline assignment: CDR1 MDHEN and CDR2 SYDVKM. The CDR3 is made up of 16 amino acids. V dropped 10 bases and J dropped 1 base, with 21 bases sitting between them. CDR3 protein: CATAPSSFWGTDTQYF. CDR3 in DNA: TGTGCCACCGCCCCCTCTAGTTTTTGGGGCACAGATACGCAGTATTTT.

The V call is TRBV7-9, the J call TRBJ1-1; D ambiguous. V dropped 1 base and J dropped 7 bases, with 4 bases sitting between them. CDR1 is SEHNR, CDR2 FQNEAQ, per germline (reference sequence). This CDR3 contains 11 residues. The CDR3 region has the DNA TGTGCCAGCAGCTTAGGTTATGAAGCTTTCTTT. Translation: CASSLGYEAFF.

The chain recombines TRBV7-9 with TRBJ1-1; D is unresolved. CDR3 length equals 14 residues. Germline V gives CDR1 SEHNR, CDR2 FQNEAQ (reference sequence). The ends were cut back, 3 bases at V and 11 bases at J, with 19 bases in the middle. The CDR3 DNA is TGTGCCAGCAGCTTCTTACATTTAGGGTCGGGGGCTTTCTTT. The encoded protein is CASSFLHLGSGAFF. The full variable domain, in which reference TRBV7-9 and TRBJ1-1 provide the parts outside the CDR3, is DTGVSQNPRHKITKRGQNVTFRCDPISEHNRLYWYRQTLGQGPEFLTYFQNEAQLEKSRLLSDRFSAERPKGSFSTLEIQRTEQGDSAMYLCASSFLHLGSGAFFGQGTRLTVV.

V is TRBV4-3 and J is TRBJ2-2; a weak D match, TRBD1 (6 bases). CDR1 and CDR2 (germline): LGHNA, YSLEER. The CDR3 has 15 amino acids. The V end was cut by 1 base, the J end by 7 bases, with 13 bases between. The CDR3 spells CASSQVGGASGELFF. As DNA, the CDR3 is TGCGCCAGCAGCCAAGTTGGGGGCGCGAGCGGGGAGCTGTTTTTT.

The rearrangement uses TRBV6-1 and TRBJ2-7, with TRBD1 matching 10 bases. The V segment lost 2 bases and the J segment 6 bases; nucleotides outside the gene matches: 4. This CDR3 spans 14 amino acids. The germline CDR1 and CDR2 sequences are MNHNS and SASEGT. The CDR3 DNA is TGTGCCAGCAGTGAAATGGACAGGGGGATCGAGCAGTACTTC. Translating gives CASSEMDRGIEQYF.

This clone has only one observation. V and J are TRBV2 and TRBJ2-3, with TRBD1 identical over 8 bases. The germline V gene encodes CDR1 SNHLY and CDR2 FYNNEI. This CDR3 spans 13 amino acids. J was trimmed by 6 bases and V by 7 bases; bases with no gene match: 6. This chain's CDR3 is CASTGTGGDTQYF. CDR3 sequence (DNA): TGTGCCAGCACAGGGACAGGTGGGGATACGCAGTATTTT. Full variable domain (outside the CDR3, taken from reference TRBV2 and TRBJ2-3): EPEVTQTPSHQVTQMGQEVILRCVPISNHLYFYWYRQILGQKVEFLVSFYNNEISEKSEIFDDQFSVERPDGSNFTLKIRSTKLEDSAMYFCASTGTGGDTQYFGPGTRLTVL.

This clone was counted only a few times. The chain has TRBV3-1 (or the pseudogene TRBV3-2) and TRBJ1-3; D is undetermined. Trimming removed 3 bases from V and 13 bases from J, with 19 bases in between. Looked up from germline, CDR1 is LGHDT and CDR2 is YNNKEL (reference sequence). This CDR3 has 14 amino acids. DNA of the CDR3: TGTGCCAGCAGCCACGGAGGGAATGGGGAATTAATATATTTT. It specifies CASSHGGNGELIYF.

The chain has TRBV27 and TRBJ2-1; TRBD1 aligns across 8 bases. The CDR3 covers 17 residues. Germline V CDR1 and CDR2: MNHEY, SMNVEV (reference sequence). Trimming removed 5 bases from V and 2 bases from J; junction bases left unmatched: 11. The CDR3 nucleotides are TGTGCCAGCAGTCCGACCGGGACAGGAACTCCCTACAATGAGCAGTTCTTC. Protein: CASSPTGTGTPYNEQFF.

The V call is TRBV6-5, the J call TRBJ2-5, with 11 nucleotides matching TRBD2. J lost 2 bases, V lost 6 bases, and 2 bases had no gene match. The germline CDR1 and CDR2 sequences are MNHEY and SVGAGI. The CDR3 length is 14 residues. In DNA form, the CDR3 reads TGTGCCAGCAGAAGACTAGCGGGGCAAGAGACCCAGTACTTC. Protein product: CASRRLAGQETQYF.

There are a few counts of this clone. The chain carries TRBV5-4 and TRBJ2-7, with D perhaps TRBD2 (6 bases). Per the germline V gene, CDR1 is SGHNT and CDR2 is YYREEE (reference sequence). The V gene lost 0 bases and the J gene lost 2 bases, with 9 bases spanning the gap. CDR3 length: 14 amino acids. CDR3 residues: CASSLGGVTYEQYF. The CDR3 bases are TGTGCCAGCAGCTTGGGCGGGGTTACCTACGAGCAGTACTTC.